This T cell receptor beta chain was captured by sequencing in a study of T cells in localized non-small cell lung cancer. A remark on this clone: The antigen remains undetermined.

Broader study findings: When the top 100 tumor clones were examined, a median around 61 of them also appeared in the adjacent lung, which was paired and uninvolved. Heterogeneity is still possible, as just one tumor region was sequenced. Uninvolved adjacent lung showed the highest T cell clonality, exceeding tumor. Longer overall survival was associated with a higher density of T cells in the blood.

The repertoire was sequenced with immunoSEQ multiplex PCR; TCRdb's copy has only in-frame clones and lacks some. The data contain 75,000 to 80,000 clones, around 82% of them seen just once; the ten biggest clones take up 8% to 10%. The material was peripheral blood, obtained before any cancer treatment. The source of this sequence is an older female donor with stage I lung adenocarcinoma.

The CDR3 sequence is CSSFIGGSVDTQYF. The CDR3 nucleotides are TGCAGCTCCTTCATTGGGGGCTCTGTAGATACGCAGTATTTT. This chain uses TRBV29-1 with TRBJ2-3, with D possibly TRBD1 on 6 matching bases. In germline, CDR1 is SQVTM, CDR2 ANQGSEA. Between the trimmed V and J ends, which lost 8 bases and 5 bases, there was a span of 20 bases. CDR3 length equals 14 residues.